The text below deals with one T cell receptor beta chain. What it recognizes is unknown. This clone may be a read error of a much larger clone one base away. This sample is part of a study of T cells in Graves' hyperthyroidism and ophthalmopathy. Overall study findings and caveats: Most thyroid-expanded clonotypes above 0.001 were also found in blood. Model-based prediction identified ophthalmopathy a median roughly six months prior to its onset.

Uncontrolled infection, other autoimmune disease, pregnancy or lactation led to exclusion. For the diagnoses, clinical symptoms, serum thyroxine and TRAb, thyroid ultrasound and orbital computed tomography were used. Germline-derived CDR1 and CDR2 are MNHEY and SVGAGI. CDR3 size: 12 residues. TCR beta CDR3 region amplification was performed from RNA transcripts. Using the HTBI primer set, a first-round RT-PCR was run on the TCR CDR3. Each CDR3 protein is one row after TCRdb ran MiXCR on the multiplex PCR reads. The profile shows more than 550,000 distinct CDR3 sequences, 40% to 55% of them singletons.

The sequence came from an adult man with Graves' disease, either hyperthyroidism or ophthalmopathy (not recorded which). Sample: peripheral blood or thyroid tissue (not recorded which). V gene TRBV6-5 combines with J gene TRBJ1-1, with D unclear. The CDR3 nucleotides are TGTGCCATCAGTTACATGCCGGGAAATGATTTCTTT. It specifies CAISYMPGNDFF.